These T cell receptor beta chains were read from a single sample in a study of TIL therapy for anti-PD-1-resistant metastatic lung cancer. This table comes from immunoSEQ multiplex PCR, and its TCRdb copy is limited to in-frame clones, with some not included. The sample has about 20,000 clones, 80% to 90% seen once; the top ten hold about 2.2%. The source material was blood, sampled at baseline. The receptors derive from a person aged 25 to 79 with non-small cell lung cancer. Both conserved end residues are part of each CDR3. D genes are given only for firm matches. Clone size is not always given. Where it is, it says once, few, many or a class for expanded clones.

j_gene	d_gene	abundance	v_gene	CDR3nt	CDR3aa
TRBJ1-1	NA	few	TRBV19	TGTGCCAGTAGTCCCTCGCGGAACCCCATTGAAGCTTTCTTT	CASSPSRNPIEAFF
TRBJ2-7	NA	NA	TRBV4-3	TGCGCCAGCAGCCCATCCGGGGCTGAGGGAGAAGAGCAGTACTTC	CASSPSGAEGEEQYF
TRBJ1-1	NA	NA	TRBV6-5	TGTGCCAGCAGTTACTCGAACGTGCTCACTGAAGCTTTCTTT	CASSYSNVLTEAFF
TRBJ1-3	TRBD1	NA	TRBV30	TGTGCCACAAACAGGGGCCACACCATATATTTT	CATNRGHTIYF
TRBJ1-1	NA	NA	TRBV6-6	TGTGCCAGCAGTTCTATAAACACTGAAGCTTTCTTT	CASSSINTEAFF
TRBJ1-4	NA	NA	TRBV20-1	TGCAGTGCTGGCCTTAATGAAAAACTGTTTTTT	CSAGLNEKLFF
TRBJ2-3	TRBD2	NA	TRBV18	TGTGCCAGCTCACCAACCTTAGCGGGGGCCACAGATACGCAGTATTTT	CASSPTLAGATDTQYF
TRBJ2-5	NA	NA	TRBV11-2	TGTGCCAGCAGCACCCGACAGGGAGGCTCGGAGACCCAGTACTTC	CASSTRQGGSETQYF
TRBJ2-7	TRBD2	NA	TRBV4-2	TGTGCCAGCAGCCAAGACACGGCCGGGACTAGCGGGGGGGTCTACGAGCAGTACTTC	CASSQDTAGTSGGVYEQYF
TRBJ2-5	TRBD1	NA	TRBV10-3	TGTGCCATCAGCCCCGGACAGGGAGAAGAGACCCAGTACTTC	CAISPGQGEETQYF
TRBJ2-4	TRBD2	NA	TRBV5-1	TGCGCCAGCAGCGTTAGAGCGGGAGATAGGAACATTCAGTACTTC	CASSVRAGDRNIQYF
TRBJ1-2	TRBD1	NA	TRBV7-9	TGTGCCAGCAGCCCAATACCGGGACAGGGAATTAACTATGGCTACACCTTC	CASSPIPGQGINYGYTF
TRBJ2-1	NA	few	TRBV2	TGTGCCAGCAGTGAGAACTCCAATGAGCAGTTCTTC	CASSENSNEQFF
TRBJ2-1	NA	NA	TRBV2	TGTGCCAGCATTCGCGGGAATGAGCAGTTCTTC	CASIRGNEQFF
TRBJ2-5	NA	NA	TRBV6-5	TGTGCCAGCAGCGGCCTGGACAGACAAGAGACCCAGTACTTC	CASSGLDRQETQYF
TRBJ1-4	NA	NA	TRBV29-1	TGCAGCGTTGAAGATAGGGGATTAAATGAAAAACTGTTTTTT	CSVEDRGLNEKLFF
TRBJ2-3	NA	once	TRBV27	TGTGCCAGCAGCTGGGGCTCTAGCACAGATACGCAGTATTTT	CASSWGSSTDTQYF
TRBJ1-5	NA	NA	TRBV30	TGTGCCTGGAGGCCCTCTTCCAACAGCAATCAGCCCCAGCATTTT	CAWRPSSNSNQPQHF
TRBJ2-1	NA	NA	TRBV10-3	TGTGCCATCAGCGCCGGGACAAACTCCTACAATGAGCAGTTCTTC	CAISAGTNSYNEQFF
TRBJ2-2	NA	NA	TRBV14	TGTGCCAGCAGCCGGGACCTCACCGGGGAGCTGTTTTTT	CASSRDLTGELFF
TRBJ1-5	NA	NA	TRBV5-8	TGTGCCAGCAGCTTGGGGAGGGAAGGTCAGCCCCAGCATTTT	CASSLGREGQPQHF
TRBJ2-6	TRBD1	NA	TRBV5-1	TGCGCCAGCAGCTTAACACTAACGGACAGGAACTCTGGGGCCAACGTCCTGACTTTC	CASSLTLTDRNSGANVLTF
TRBJ1-3	NA	NA	TRBV30	TGTGCCTGGAGACACAGGAGCTCTGGAAACACCATATATTTT	CAWRHRSSGNTIYF